These T cell receptor beta chains were read from a single sample in a study of monozygotic twins with inflammatory bowel disease. Reanalyzing the 5' RACE reads, TCRdb keeps one entry per CDR3 protein, without DNA. This sample contains around 380,000 distinct CDR3 sequences. The sequenced sample was blood. The receptors here all came from a human donor with ulcerative colitis or Crohn's disease, or a healthy co-twin of an affected twin (not recorded which). Both conserved end residues are part of each CDR3.

j_call v_call cdr3_aa
TRBJ2-3 TRBV5-1 CASSLEAHRGSDTQYF
TRBJ2-1 TRBV18 CASSPRQKDEQFF
TRBJ2-3 TRBV9 CASSLGTVGDTQYF
TRBJ1-5 TRBV19 CASSTLRDRGQPQHF
TRBJ2-1 TRBV20-1 CSASPPRASTYNEQFF
TRBJ1-1 TRBV20-1 CSAGQGNTKAFF
TRBJ2-2 TRBV29-1 CSVVGGRNTGELFF
TRBJ2-1 TRBV18 CASSYSLNEQFF
TRBJ1-2 TRBV6-1 CASSTKTPSGGGYGYTF
TRBJ2-7 TRBV29-1 CSVLTPSYEQYF
TRBJ2-5 TRBV11-2 CASSLWDRGRGETQYF
TRBJ2-6 TRBV9 CASSVGGGANVLTF
TRBJ2-1 TRBV11-2 CASSKRTGTSGRRSYNEQFF
TRBJ1-2 TRBV7-2 CASSPRDRGIPNYGYTF
TRBJ2-1 TRBV10-2 CATSSGGANEQFF
TRBJ2-1 TRBV5-1 CASSPSGSTYNEQFF